Many counts were recorded for the clone carrying this T cell receptor beta chain. Trimming at V came to 3 bases and at J to 7 bases, leaving 7 bases not matched to a gene. The CDR3 loop spans 15 amino acids. In germline, CDR1 is MDHEN, CDR2 SYDVKM. The data stem from a study of early T cells in non-severe SARS-CoV-2 infection. Across the study: Chains were not paired, and sequencing was done on bulk RNA from unsorted whole blood.

TCRdb independently ran MiXCR on the 5' RACE reads; one entry per CDR3 protein. The repertoire consists of around 47,000 distinct CDR3 sequences, with around 10% occurring once and the leading ten covering 21%. The receptor's source is an adult who was a healthcare worker with PCR-confirmed SARS-CoV-2 infection or an uninfected control (not recorded which). Sequenced input: whole blood. V is TRBV28 and J is TRBJ2-7; 12 bases align to TRBD2. The CDR3 region is CASSLWASGRGEQYF. DNA of the CDR3: TGTGCCAGCAGTTTGTGGGCTAGCGGGAGGGGTGAGCAGTACTTC.